This record concerns one TCR beta chain sequence. It lacks a known antigen. Per-nucleotide qualities are absent, and no much larger clonotype sits a single base away. This specimen belongs to a study of cytomegalovirus exposure and HLA in healthy donors (dated by TCRdb to between 2016 and 2019). General notes on the study: In an earlier analysis of approximately 500 of the donors, around 300 Gb of sequence data and approximately 100 million unique TCR beta sequences from 150 million to 200 million T cells were reported. In a later genetic analysis, genome-wide SNP genotypes for about 65% of the roughly 670 donors were used, and that subset was treated as a discovery cohort. The aim of the study was to test whether cataloging public T cell receptors could identify signatures of past pathogen exposure. The later analysis used no new phenotypic data to find candidate immune exposures, relying instead on TCR beta sequences and their occurrence across donors. Typing coverage varied by locus: roughly 629-630 donors for A, B, C, DRB1 and DQB1; around 560 for DQA1; around 610 for DPA1; roughly 470 for DPB1. The study profiled the T cell repertoires of more than 500 subjects by immunosequencing and related them to cytomegalovirus serostatus. In a later analysis, previously published TCR beta repertoires from 550 to 700 donors were re-analyzed and high-resolution HLA genotyping was added so that TCR occurrence patterns could be studied. Four to six DR-DQ haplotypes were handled as single units for association and clustering, since linkage in the cohort was strong. Around 320 gigabases of sequencing data and 80 million or so unique TCR sequences were included in an early release covering several hundred HLA-typed donors. Among the roughly 400 genotyped donors, approximately 76% belonged to the genetic ancestry cluster associated with self-reported Caucasian donors. Along with the approximately 700-subject first cohort, a separate validation cohort of more than 90 different subjects was used. Across 398 genotyped donors of the cohort, an average of about 240,000 unique TCR beta nucleotide sequences per donor were sequenced, and roughly 18% of those sequences were non-productive. The study combined high-throughput TCR immunosequencing, statistical association of individual TCRs with disease status, and machine learning to predict cytomegalovirus infection status. An earlier analysis of 587 of the donors used high-throughput TCR beta sequencing to judge whether each TCR beta V gene segment behaved as functional or pseudogenic. Donor age, sex, ethnicity and CMV serostatus were collected together with the repertoire data. HLA typing included class I and class II loci at four-digit resolution. Every repertoire in the discovery cohort had been generated on one and the same sequencing platform.

The cohort was made up of about 610 healthy bone marrow donors. All cohort members were sampled while nominally healthy, although unrecorded immune exposures were likely present. The donor was CMV seropositive and belonged to the group of 250 to 350 seropositive cohort members. A peripheral blood sample was provided by each donor, and peripheral blood mononuclear cells were used for TCR beta sequencing. Genomic DNA extraction from the blood cell samples was performed with the Qiagen DNeasy Blood Extraction Kit. The germline V gene (reference sequence) yields GTSNPN for CDR1 and SVGIG for CDR2. From its cysteine to its phenylalanine, the CDR3 spans 12 amino acids. Just the 36-base CDR3 DNA is kept, in frame starting at base 1. From V the trimming removes 3 bases and from J it removes 6 bases, while the gene matches leave 2 bases of the junction unaccounted for. Summary of the overall study and its limitations: Only TCR beta chains were sequenced in this cohort, and the absence of alpha or paired-chain data limited detectable features. The presence/absence analyses assumed that sequencing depth was roughly uniform across donors, and that assumption may not be true. In a later analysis, HLA-associated TCR beta chains showed more clonal expansion and lower generation probabilities than non-associated chains that were equally common. A few of the identified cytomegalovirus-associated TCR beta chains were confirmed in vitro to be specific for cytomegalovirus antigens. Some IMGT-functional V segments, including TRBV6-2 and TRBV6-3, could not be distinguished by the 87-base-pair reads and were therefore excluded. In a later analysis, about 16,000 TCR beta sequences were associated with specific HLA alleles at a false discovery rate of 0.05. The authors suggested that the approach could potentially be generalized to other disease states and immunological phenotypes. A later analysis reported that several top co-occurrence clusters appeared linked to parvovirus B19, influenza, CMV and Epstein-Barr virus. Because counts were too low, roughly 16 rarely observed V segments, including chromosome 9 orphons, were excluded from the earlier analysis of 587 of the donors. In a later genetic analysis, a missense DCLRE1C variant was associated with V-gene and J-gene trimming of TCR beta chains, and the association was replicated in an independent cohort. In an earlier analysis of some 500 of the donors, most TCR beta V segments appeared in productive rearrangements about 87% or about 30% of the time, broadly matching IMGT annotations. For the cohort, immune exposure information was limited to CMV serostatus. A cluster of highly shared sequence variants was judged likely to represent a technical artifact of the sequencing pipeline. A further reported finding was that TCR beta sequences accurately predicted the HLA-A and HLA-B alleles for most subjects in the first cohort. In a later genetic analysis, fewer N-insertions in productive TCRs were reported among donors in an Asian-associated ancestry cluster than the approximately 710-donor mean. When HLA alleles, especially DR and DQ, strongly co-occurred, attributing TCR associations to individual alleles was difficult. Linkage disequilibrium might explain the correlated functional status among segregating V segments, but an unknown experimental factor could not be ruled out. The classifier was reported to diagnose cytomegalovirus status with high specificity and sensitivity in both the original cohort and the validation cohort. Most TCR sequences were seen in very few donors, while some public TCRs were found in many individuals. In a later analysis, the rate of TCR association differed among HLA loci, with DRB1 alleles having the most associated TCRs and HLA-C alleles having the fewest. Because some donors lacked HLA typing at each locus, the association tests relied only on the typed subset. Most CMV-associated TCR beta chains appeared to be HLA-restricted in a later analysis, and the HLA associations seemed to be driven largely by CMV exposure. In the study, around 150 TCR beta chains were listed as associated with cytomegalovirus.

Library prep was done by the immunoSEQ multiplex PCR assay. A mixture of 60 forward primers for TCR Vbeta segments and 13 reverse primers for TCR Jbeta segments was used in the multiplex PCR. A multiplex PCR assay on genomic DNA amplified the CDR3 region of rearranged TCR beta genes. Amplified TCR beta libraries were sequenced as 87-base-pair reads on the Illumina HiSeq System. Concerning the study's data processing: Across the 500 to 850 repertoires, a later analysis counted 80 million or so unique TCR beta chains, approximately 12 million of which were shared by at least two donors. A nearest-neighbor algorithm error-corrected the raw reads and collapsed the reads into unique sequences, merging closely related sequences to remove PCR and sequencing errors. CDR3 sequences were aligned to IMGT reference sequences to assign V, D and J gene segments. For a sequence to be retained, at least a six-nucleotide match to both a V gene segment and a J gene segment was required. A rearrangement counted as productive if the CDR3 had no stop codons and remained in frame with V and J, and every other rearrangement counted as non-productive. CDR3 was defined according to IMGT convention as the region running from the second conserved V-encoded cysteine to the conserved J-encoded phenylalanine. The earlier analysis of a few hundred of the donors excluded any sequence lacking an unambiguous match to a single V gene segment. An earlier analysis of a few hundred of the donors called V segments functional above 56.7% productive rearrangements and segregating when the between-donor standard deviation exceeded 5%. A statistical classification framework was built for diagnosing cytomegalovirus status from the catalog of TCR beta chain sequences. In a later analysis, V and J genes were assigned by comparing TCR nucleotide sequences against IMGT/GENE-DB human TR gene sequences. Using the TCRdist pipeline, a later analysis assigned CDR3 sequences along with most-parsimonious VDJ recombination scenarios. A later analysis defined each TCR beta chain by its CDR3 amino acid sequence plus V-gene family, and excluded reads lacking a unique V-gene family. In a later analysis, 450 to 600 highly shared, low-generation-probability nucleotide sequences were removed to address suspected cross-contamination and a sequencing artifact. A later analysis calculated a clonal expansion index for each public chain from normalized within-repertoire ranks of inferred template counts. A later analysis computed generation probabilities with a VDJ recombination model fitted to out-of-frame rearrangements, and checked the results against IGoR. A later analysis scored TCR-TCR, TCR-HLA and TCR-CMV co-occurrence with hypergeometric tests, applying a repertoire-size bias correction to TCR pairs. To estimate false discovery rates, a later analysis permuted the HLA or CMV assignments 20 times. In a later analysis, co-occurring TCRs were grouped using DBSCAN, with TCRdist sequence similarity added in when clustering inside HLA-allele-positive subsets. Co-occurrence clustering excluded repertoires with fewer than 30,000 or more than 120,000 public chains, plus five with anomalous nucleotide sharing. This immuneACCESS table, as held by TCRdb, lists in-frame sequences with V and J called but not all clones. Of the missing ones, under half trace to an unresolved V gene in checked studies; the others have no known cause. V, J and clone size were drawn from that table, and D and trimming were deduced from the DNA. Across this sample there are 150,000 to 200,000 clones, with over 60% seen only once. The top ten clonotypes cover around 0.97% of the sample.

The clonotype comes from a woman between 45 and 60 years old in good health and CMV-seropositive. Specimen: PBMCs. The sequence joins TRBV30 to TRBJ1-2; 9 bases in the junction line up with TRBD1. For the CDR3, the sequence is CAWSGTGHGYTF. The nucleotide sequence is given as TGTGCCTGGAGCGGGACAGGGCATGGCTACACCTTC.